Each of the 30 T cell receptor beta chains below was sequenced from the same sample in a study of regulatory T cells in long-lasting Graves disease. The time point: newly diagnosed GD, antithyroid drugs for less than 3 months. Generation of the TCR library employed RNA extracted from PBMCs. In building TCR beta libraries, iRepertoire HTBI primers were used together with Arm-PCR of CDR3 regions. MiXCR, applied by TCRdb to the multiplex PCR reads, yields one record per CDR3 protein. Of hundreds of thousands of distinct CDR3 sequences in the sample, 15% to 20% were seen once. A further study also used this sample, focusing on T cells in Graves' hyperthyroidism and ophthalmopathy.

Sample: peripheral blood mononuclear cells (PBMCs), taken at new diagnosis, from a patient treated with antithyroid drugs. These receptors were collected from a woman between 25 and 40 years old with Graves disease.

This clonotype has ten or more counts. The DNA of the CDR3 is TGTGCCAGCATTCCCCACCGCGGACTATCATCTCATGAGCAGTTCTTC. It codes for CASIPHRGLSSHEQFF. This rearrangement joins TRBV12-3 or TRBV12-4 to TRBJ2-1, with a weak D call TRBD2 (6 bases). V gave up 7 bases and J gave up 8 bases, with 24 bases separating them. The CDR3 extends over 16 amino acids.

The chain combines TRBV4-1 with TRBJ2-3, with 9 nucleotides matching TRBD1. Germline CDR1 and CDR2: MGHRA and YSYEKL. V shed 0 bases and J 4 bases; nucleotides not matched to a gene: 8. This CDR3 has 17 residues. DNA for the CDR3: TGCGCCAGCAGCCAAGATTTCCGGGACAGGGAGGCAGATACGCAGTATTTT. It encodes CASSQDFRDREADTQYF.

At least ten counts were recorded for this clonotype. This chain links TRBV10-3 with TRBJ1-2; 9 bases are shared with TRBD1. The CDR3 is 16 residues long. Trimming at V came to 0 bases and at J to 1 base, leaving 3 bases not matched to a gene. CDR1 is ENHRY, CDR2 SYGVKD, per germline. CDR3 loop: CAISESPGQGNYGYTF. The CDR3 DNA sequence: TGTGCCATCAGTGAGTCGCCGGGACAGGGTAACTATGGCTACACCTTC.

The sample holds many counts of this clonotype. The rearrangement joins TRBV7-8 to TRBJ2-1; 10 positions agree with TRBD2. CDR3 size: 15 residues. The germline CDR1 and CDR2 sequences are SGHVS and FQNEAQ. V shed 1 base, J shed 7 bases, and the junction held 4 bases outside the gene matches. The chain's CDR3 is CASSLVGLAVNEQFF. In DNA form, the CDR3 reads TGTGCCAGCAGCTTAGTTGGACTAGCGGTAAATGAGCAGTTCTTC.

Ten or more counts support this clonotype. This sequence joins TRBV5-1 and TRBJ2-1; weak D call: TRBD1 (7 bases). CDR3 length equals 14 residues. Deletions cut 4 bases from V and 6 bases from J, with 14 bases between. In germline, CDR1 is SGHRS, CDR2 YFSETQ. CDR3 bases: TGCGCCAGCAGCCCCCAGGGGGGAATCAATGAGCAGTTCTTC. Residues: CASSPQGGINEQFF.

This chain connects TRBV6-1 to TRBJ2-1; D is possibly TRBD1 (5 bases). Trimming left V 6 bases short and J 9 bases short, with 12 bases between. CDR3 length: 12 residues. CDR1 and CDR2 (germline): MNHNS, SASEGT. The CDR3 DNA is TGTGCCAGCAGCCCCCAGGGTGTTGAGCAGTTCTTC. Encoded protein: CASSPQGVEQFF.

There are many counts of this clonotype. The chain carries TRBV27 and TRBJ2-7; 7 positions match TRBD1. The CDR3 sequence is 15 residues long. Germline assignment: CDR1 MNHEY and CDR2 SMNVEV (reference sequence). V shed 3 bases and J 5 bases; nucleotides not matched to a gene: 10. This chain's CDR3 is CASSFRDSMLHEQYF. The CDR3 bases are TGTGCCAGCAGTTTTAGGGACAGCATGCTCCACGAGCAGTACTTC.

This clonotype occurred a few times. The chain uses TRBV18 and TRBJ1-5; D possibly corresponds to TRBD1 (5 bases). Germline lookup yields CDR1 KGHSH and CDR2 LQKENI. The CDR3 loop spans 17 amino acids. V lost 3 bases, J lost 0 bases, and 15 bases lay in between. The CDR3 DNA reads as TGTGCCAGCTCACCTTCCCTGGGGGGGAATAGCAATCAGCCCCAGCATTTT. Translation: CASSPSLGGNSNQPQHF. The entire variable domain, with the rest obtained from reference TRBV18 and TRBJ1-5, is as follows: NAGVMQNPRHLVRRRGQEARLRCSPMKGHSHVYWYRQLPEEGLKFMVYLQKENIIDESGMPKERFSAEFPKEGPSILRIQQVVRGDSAAYFCASSPSLGGNSNQPQHFGDGTRLSIL.

In this sample, this clonotype turned up a few times. This sequence joins TRBV24-1 and TRBJ2-1; D gene uncertain. Trimming left V 0 bases short and J 5 bases short, with 10 bases between. This CDR3 spans 15 amino acids. In germline, CDR1 is KGHDR, CDR2 SFDVKD. The CDR3 is CATSDLQGLDNEQFF. CDR3 coding DNA: TGTGCCACCAGTGATTTGCAAGGTCTAGACAATGAGCAGTTCTTC.

This clonotype was observed a few times. This chain's CDR3 is CASRDYNSGELFF. CDR3 nucleotide sequence: TGCGCCAGCCGGGACTATAATTCCGGGGAGCTGTTTTTT. V and J are TRBV5-1 and TRBJ2-2; 7 nucleotides align to TRBD2. V trimming: 7 bases; J trimming: 6 bases; junction bases outside the gene matches: 6. The CDR3 contains 13 residues. The germline CDR1 and CDR2 sequences are SGHRS and YFSETQ.

V and J are TRBV20-1 and TRBJ2-1; D possibly corresponds to TRBD2 (5 bases). Germline-derived CDR1 and CDR2 are DFQATT and SNEGSKA (reference sequence). CDR3 length equals 12 residues. Trimming removed 6 bases at V and 6 bases at J, with 12 bases between. CDR3: CSAPALANEQFF. CDR3 bases: TGCAGTGCCCCCGCCCTAGCCAATGAGCAGTTCTTC.

The chain is built from TRBV6-1 and TRBJ1-2; TRBD1 matches 7 bases. This CDR3 spans 14 amino acids. Unmatched junction bases numbered 7, after V lost 5 bases and J lost 4 bases. CDR1 is MNHNS and CDR2 is SASEGT in the germline V gene. CDR3 loop: CASSPGGQRYGYTF. CDR3 sequence (DNA): TGTGCCAGCAGTCCGGGGGGACAGCGCTATGGCTACACCTTC.

This clonotype was detected many times. The chain couples TRBV12-3 or TRBV12-4 to TRBJ2-1; TRBD2 agrees at 12 bases. The junction had 2 bases not matched to a gene; V was cut back by 3 bases and J by 2 bases. The CDR3 runs to 16 residues. The CDR3 region has the DNA TGTGCCAGCAGTTTGACTAGCGGGGGAACCTACAATGAGCAGTTCTTC. It yields the protein CASSLTSGGTYNEQFF.

This clonotype was counted between two and nine times. The gene calls are TRBV5-1 and TRBJ2-6; 7 bases match TRBD1. The CDR3 loop spans 16 amino acids. In germline, CDR1 is SGHRS, CDR2 YFSETQ. V shed 5 bases and J 1 base; nucleotides not matched to a gene: 6. Here the CDR3 DNA reads TGCGCCAGCAGTGAAGGGGGCCTGTCTGGGGCCAACGTCCTGACTTTC. It is translated as CASSEGGLSGANVLTF.

A few counts support this clonotype. The chain is built from TRBV6-1 and TRBJ2-4, with D possibly matching TRBD1 (6 bases). Germline V lookup: CDR1 MNHNS, CDR2 SASEGT. V lost 8 bases to trimming and J lost 3 bases, with 11 bases between them. The CDR3 is 13 amino acids. CDR3 DNA sequence: TGTGCCAGCCTTAAGGGGGACAAAAACATTCAGTACTTC. The encoded protein is CASLKGDKNIQYF.

This clonotype was seen ten or more times. The gene calls are TRBV28 and TRBJ1-5; maybe TRBD1 (5 bases). This CDR3 is 14 amino acids long. Germline CDR1 is MDHEN and CDR2 is SYDVKM. Deletions cut 5 bases from V and 7 bases from J, with 15 bases between. The CDR3 protein is CASSMGVVVQPQHF. CDR3 nucleotides: TGTGCCAGCAGTATGGGGGTGGTTGTACAGCCCCAGCATTTT. The full variable domain, its missing parts supplied by reference TRBV28 and TRBJ1-5, is DVKVTQSSRYLVKRTGEKVFLECVQDMDHENMFWYRQDPGLGLRLIYFSYDVKMKEKGDIPEGYSVSREKKERFSLILESASTNQTSMYLCASSMGVVVQPQHFGDGTRLSIL.

In its sample, this clonotype was seen many times. The DNA of the CDR3 is TGTGCCAGCAGCTTAGAAGGAGGGGGATACTCGTACAATGAGCAGTTCTTC. Encoded protein: CASSLEGGGYSYNEQFF. This chain joins TRBV7-6 and TRBJ2-1; D is perhaps TRBD1 or TRBD2 (6 bases each). CDR1 and CDR2 from the germline V gene are SGHVS and FNYEAQ. This CDR3 comprises 17 residues. V lost 1 base to trimming and J lost 4 bases, with 17 bases between them.

J is TRBJ1-2 and V is TRBV29-1, with D unresolved. CDR3 length equals 10 residues. Germline CDR1 reads SQVTM; CDR2 reads ANQGSEA. Between the trimmed V and J ends, which lost 5 bases and 4 bases, there was a span of 5 bases. The chain's CDR3 is CSVWTYGYTF. CDR3 coding DNA: TGCAGCGTTTGGACCTATGGCTACACCTTC.

J is TRBJ1-2 and V is TRBV9; D remains ambiguous. The CDR3 extends over 12 amino acids. Germline CDR1 is SGDLS and CDR2 is YYNGEE. V gave up 0 bases and J gave up 7 bases, with 7 bases separating them. The CDR3 coding sequence is TGTGCCAGCAGCGTAGCGGTTGGTGGCTACACCTTC. It specifies CASSVAVGGYTF.

This clonotype has a handful of counts. The chain couples TRBV12-3 or TRBV12-4 to TRBJ1-4; the D is unclear. Trimming stripped 3 bases from V and 6 bases from J, with 2 bases between. The length of the CDR3 is 11 residues. The CDR3 nucleotides are TGTGCCAGCAGTTTCTATGAAAAACTGTTTTTT. It is translated as CASSFYEKLFF.

This clonotype occurred many times. The V gene is TRBV7-2, the J gene TRBJ1-5, with D uncertain. The V end was cut by 0 bases, the J end by 0 bases, with 6 bases between. The CDR3 runs 15 residues. Germline V gene lookup returns CDR1 SGHTA and CDR2 FQGNSA. The CDR3 DNA reads TGTGCCAGCAGCTTAGCGAAGGATAGCAATCAGCCCCAGCATTTT. Amino acids: CASSLAKDSNQPQHF.

Many counts were recorded for this clonotype. The J gene is TRBJ2-7, the V gene TRBV6-1, with 7 bases aligning to TRBD2. The CDR3 extends over 13 amino acids. CDR1 MNHNS and CDR2 SASEGT come from the germline V gene. V gave up 5 bases and J gave up 2 bases; unmatched junction bases: 3. The chain's CDR3 is CASSHGGTYEQYF. For the CDR3, the DNA is TGTGCCAGCAGTCACGGGGGGACCTACGAGCAGTACTTC.

The J gene is TRBJ1-6, the V gene TRBV10-3; 7 bases are a match to TRBD1. Trimming cost V 6 bases and J 9 bases; bases outside gene matches: 8. Germline-derived CDR1 and CDR2 are ENHRY and SYGVKD. CDR3 length: 14 amino acids. This CDR3 reads CAISNDRVGSPLHF. DNA of the CDR3: TGTGCCATCAGCAACGACAGGGTGGGTTCACCCCTCCACTTT.

This clonotype was detected a few times. This sequence joins TRBV2 and TRBJ2-6; D is undetermined. With 5 bases removed from V and 2 bases from J, the gap between germline ends came to 13 bases. Germline CDR1 and CDR2: SNHLY and FYNNEI. CDR3 size: 16 residues. The CDR3 nucleotides read TGTGCCAGCAGTAAAGGGTCAAAAACTGGGGCCAACGTCCTGACTTTC. Translated: CASSKGSKTGANVLTF.

The V gene is TRBV20-1, the J gene TRBJ1-5, with D maybe TRBD1 (6 bases). Trimming removed 2 bases at V and 4 bases at J, with 18 bases between. CDR3 size: 16 residues. Germline V gives CDR1 DFQATT, CDR2 SNEGSKA (reference sequence). CDR3 DNA: TGCAGTGCTAGAACACCCCTAGGGGGGTCTAATCAGCCCCAGCATTTT. It translates to CSARTPLGGSNQPQHF.

The table lists this clonotype with many counts. The V and J genes are TRBV19 and TRBJ2-5, with 7 bases lining up with TRBD1. This CDR3 has 14 amino acids. With V trimmed by 5 bases and J by 1 base, 4 bases remained unmatched. Germline lookup yields CDR1 LNHDA and CDR2 SQIVND (reference sequence). CDR3 coding DNA: TGTGCCAGTAGTTGGGACAGACGCCAAGAGACCCAGTACTTC. The encoded protein is CASSWDRRQETQYF.

The gene calls are TRBV5-5 and TRBJ2-5; D is ambiguous. This CDR3 spans 14 amino acids. The V end was cut by 0 bases, the J end by 1 base, with 7 bases between. CDR1 and CDR2 from the germline V gene are SGHKS and YYEKEE (reference sequence). CDR3 in DNA: TGTGCCAGCAGCTTGGCGCCGCTCCAAGAGACCCAGTACTTC. Protein sequence: CASSLAPLQETQYF.

As DNA, the CDR3 is TGTGCCAGCAGTTCTGGCGGGCTAGCGGCCGAGCAGTACTTC. Protein: CASSSGGLAAEQYF. The J gene is TRBJ2-7, the V gene TRBV6-5, with 7 bases aligning to TRBD2. Germline CDR1 and CDR2: MNHEY and SVGAGI. Unmatched junction bases numbered 9, after V lost 4 bases and J lost 6 bases. This CDR3 region has 14 residues.

This clonotype has ten or more counts. The chain couples TRBV24-1 to TRBJ2-1; D ambiguous. Trimming left V 4 bases short and J 10 bases short, with 22 bases between. This CDR3 contains 16 residues. CDR1 and CDR2 from the germline V gene are KGHDR and SFDVKD. The CDR3 sequence: CATSDSTLTVQSEQFF. CDR3 DNA: TGTGCCACCAGTGACTCCACCCTGACCGTCCAGTCGGAGCAGTTCTTC.

This chain joins TRBV5-6 and TRBJ2-5; tentatively, D is TRBD2 (7 bases). V was trimmed by 0 bases and J by 3 bases, leaving 15 bases between them. CDR3 size: 16 residues. Germline CDR1 and CDR2: SGHDT and YYEEEE. CDR3 region: CASSLGRGGLKETQYF. The DNA for the CDR3 is TGTGCCAGCAGCTTGGGGAGGGGGGGGCTGAAAGAGACCCAGTACTTC.